This entry describes one T cell receptor (beta chain). The antigen is unknown. Next came a second PCR, run for about 7 to 11 cycles, which used a sample-barcoded 5' primer along with a J-beta primer mix. Researchers report that a template-switch adaptor with 12 random nucleotides tagged each cDNA molecule. All samples gave at least 2.5 million CDR3-containing paired-end reads. TCRdb processed the 5' RACE reads anew with MiXCR; each CDR3 protein has one entry. Found here are around 1,800,000 distinct CDR3 sequences, roughly 43% of them singletons; the top ten hold roughly 24%. The germline V gene has CDR1 SGHRS and CDR2 YFSETQ. This CDR3 is 15 amino acids long. The V end lost 4 bases, the J end lost 4 bases, and 17 bases lay between the germline ends. This specimen belongs to a study of blood T cells in healthy people across ages. Study-wide points: Estimated diversity that came from one million T cells was considered an underestimate.

This chain joins TRBV5-1 and TRBJ2-5; no firm D call. The sequence came from a human donor in good health. Material for sequencing was blood. The DNA of the CDR3 is TGCGCCAGCAGCCCTACCGGTTGGGGTTCAGAGACCCAGTACTTC. This encodes CASSPTGWGSETQYF. Full variable domain (outside the CDR3, taken from reference TRBV5-1 and TRBJ2-5): KAGVTQTPRYLIKTRGQQVTLSCSPISGHRSVSWYQQTPGQGLQFLFEYFSETQRNKGNFPGRFSGRQFSNSRSEMNVSTLELGDSALYLCASSPTGWGSETQYFGPGTRLLVL.